The TCR beta chain under discussion was sequenced for a study of blood T cell repertoires in COVID-19. The V segment lost 8 bases and the J segment 2 bases; nucleotides outside the gene matches: 6. From germline, CDR1 is SNHLY and CDR2 FYNNEI. The CDR3 is made up of 14 amino acids. The repertoire was sequenced with immunoSEQ multiplex PCR; TCRdb's copy has only in-frame clones and lacks some. There are around 160,000 clones in the sample; 80% to 90% occur only once, and 8% lies in the top ten. J is TRBJ2-4 and V is TRBV2; 7 nucleotides line up with TRBD2. This receptor was taken from a woman aged 55-69 years with COVID-19, enrolled during active disease. Sequencing was carried out using peripheral blood. The CDR3 region has the DNA TGTGCCAGCCGAACCGGGGGGACCAAAAACATTCAGTACTTC. Its protein is CASRTGGTKNIQYF. Looking up the rest from reference TRBV2 and TRBJ2-4 gives the full variable domain: EPEVTQTPSHQVTQMGQEVILRCVPISNHLYFYWYRQILGQKVEFLVSFYNNEISEKSEIFDDQFSVERPDGSNFTLKIRSTKLEDSAMYFCASRTGGTKNIQYFGAGTRLSVL.